These T cell receptor beta chains were read from a single sample in a study of blood T cell repertoires in COVID-19. Produced via immunoSEQ multiplex PCR; TCRdb's table is partial and in-frame only. Of roughly 250,000 clones detected, about 87% appear once; the ten largest clones hold 2.5% to 3.5%. The sample was PBMCs or T cells enriched from blood (not recorded which). The receptors come from a woman in her thirties or forties who had been exposed to COVID-19. Both conserved end residues are part of each CDR3. A D gene is named only where the DNA matches it firmly. A clone size is listed for some rows: how often the clone was seen (once, few, many), or a class if it is expanded.

TRBV20-1,-,-,TRBJ2-7,TGCAGTGCCAAAATTTACGAGCAGTACTTC,CSAKIYEQYF
TRBV2,-,-,TRBJ1-2,TGTGCCAGCCACCGTGAACAGGGAGAATACTATGGCTACACCTTC,CASHREQGEYYGYTF
TRBV28,-,once,TRBJ1-5,TGTGCCAGCCGGGGAGGTGGCAATCAGCCCCAGCATTTT,CASRGGGNQPQHF
TRBV19,-,once,TRBJ1-1,TGTGCCAGTAGTATAGATATGAGGAACACTGAAGCTTTCTTT,CASSIDMRNTEAFF
TRBV4-2,-,few,TRBJ2-5,TGTGCCAGCAGCCAAGAGCCCGGCGGGACTTCCCAAGAGACCCAGTACTTC,CASSQEPGGTSQETQYF
TRBV7-9,-,-,TRBJ1-3,TGTGCCAGCAGTCCTCCGGTTCGAAACACCATATATTTT,CASSPPVRNTIYF
TRBV19,-,few,TRBJ1-1,TGTGCCAGTAGCGGGGGCACTGAAGCTTTCTTT,CASSGGTEAFF
TRBV7-8,TRBD2,-,TRBJ2-3,TGTGCCAGCAGCTTTCGCAGCGGGAGTGGGTTTAGCGGAGATACGCAGTATTTT,CASSFRSGSGFSGDTQYF
TRBV13,TRBD1,-,TRBJ1-1,TGTGCCAGCAGCGGATACAGGGGAAACACTGAAGCTTTCTTT,CASSGYRGNTEAFF
TRBV4-3,-,-,TRBJ1-3,TGCGCCAGCAGCCAAGGTATAGGGGAAGGAAACACCATATATTTT,CASSQGIGEGNTIYF
TRBV19,TRBD1,-,TRBJ2-3,TGTGCCAGTAGTACCGGACTGGGGACAGCCACAGATACGCAGTATTTT,CASSTGLGTATDTQYF
TRBV7-2,TRBD1,-,TRBJ1-4,TGTGCCAGCAGCCTGAAGACAGGGGTGAATGAAAAACTGTTTTTT,CASSLKTGVNEKLFF
TRBV20-1,TRBD1,-,TRBJ1-5,TGCAGTGCTAGTGGGACAGATTATCAGCCCCAGCATTTT,CSASGTDYQPQHF
TRBV7-2,TRBD1,once,TRBJ2-7,TGTGCCAGCAGCTTAGAGGGACAGGCCTCCTACGAGCAGTACTTC,CASSLEGQASYEQYF
TRBV29-1,TRBD1,-,TRBJ1-2,TGCAGCGTCCCAACAGGGGACTATGGCTACACCTTC,CSVPTGDYGYTF
TRBV7-8,TRBD2,-,TRBJ2-1,TGTGCCAGCAGCCTGACTAGCGGAGACTACAATGAGCAGTTCTTC,CASSLTSGDYNEQFF
TRBV19,-,-,TRBJ1-5,TGTGCCAGTAGTATAGTGCCGGTAGGGGGCAATCAGCCCCAGCATTTT,CASSIVPVGGNQPQHF
TRBV3-1/TRBV3-2,TRBD1,-,TRBJ1-6,TGTGCCAGCAGCCTCCGACAGGGTTCCTATAATTCACCCCTCCACTTT,CASSLRQGSYNSPLHF
TRBV7-3,TRBD2,-,TRBJ2-1,TGTGCCAGCAGCTTAAGTCCGTCTAGCGGGAGTTGGGATGAGCAGTTCTTC,CASSLSPSSGSWDEQFF
TRBV18,-,-,TRBJ1-1,TGTGCCAGCTCACCACCGGGCTCTGAAGCTTTCTTT,CASSPPGSEAFF
TRBV30,-,-,TRBJ1-2,TGTGCCTGGACAGGGAGGACACTTCCTAACTATGGCTACACCTTC,CAWTGRTLPNYGYTF
TRBV28,-,-,TRBJ1-4,TGTGCCAGCACCTCTAATGAAAAACTGTTTTTT,CASTSNEKLFF
TRBV5-1,TRBD2,-,TRBJ2-1,TGCGCCAGCAGCAATATTACTAGCGAAGGGGCGTTCTTC,CASSNITSEGAFF
TRBV6-2/TRBV6-3,-,-,TRBJ2-3,TGTGCCAGCAGTTCCATTTACCCGGGGTTTGGAGATACGCAGTATTTT,CASSSIYPGFGDTQYF
TRBV7-2,TRBD1,-,TRBJ1-5,TGTGCCAGCAGCATGGACAGGACGGCCCAGCATTTT,CASSMDRTAQHF
TRBV18,-,-,TRBJ1-4,TGTGCCAGCTCACCACCAGCAGGGACTAATGAAAAACTGTTTTTT,CASSPPAGTNEKLFF
TRBV28,-,-,TRBJ1-4,TGTGCCAGCAGTCTACGGACAGTAGCTAATGAAAAACTGTTTTTT,CASSLRTVANEKLFF
TRBV24-1,-,-,TRBJ2-5,TGTGCCACCAGTGGGGCCCCCGGGGTCGAGACCCAGTACTTC,CATSGAPGVETQYF
TRBV25-1,-,-,TRBJ2-3,TGTGCCAGCAGACAGCTGGGGGCAGGTAGGGATACGCAGTATTTT,CASRQLGAGRDTQYF
TRBV24-1,TRBD2,-,TRBJ2-1,TGTGCCACCAGTGTCCCAGCGGGAGCTGCCAATGAGCAGTTCTTC,CATSVPAGAANEQFF
TRBV7-9,-,-,TRBJ1-4,TGTGCCAGCAGCTCTAGGGCGGGCGGAAATGAAAAACTGTTTTTT,CASSSRAGGNEKLFF
TRBV29-1,-,-,TRBJ2-2,TGCAGCGTTGAGGGCAGGGCAACCGGGGAGCTGTTTTTT,CSVEGRATGELFF
TRBV18,-,-,TRBJ1-6,TGTGCCAGCTCACCAATCGAGGGACTGAATTCACCCCTCCACTTT,CASSPIEGLNSPLHF
TRBV28,-,-,TRBJ2-3,TGTGCCAGCAGTCTTAGCATCGGCACGCAGTATTTT,CASSLSIGTQYF
TRBV14,-,-,TRBJ1-2,TGTGCCAGCAGCCCAAAGGTGGGGCTTCGGATCTATGGCTACACCTTC,CASSPKVGLRIYGYTF
TRBV5-1,-,-,TRBJ1-1,TGCGCCAGCAGCTTGAGGATTGGGACACTAAACACTGAAGCTTTCTTT,CASSLRIGTLNTEAFF
TRBV5-6,-,-,TRBJ1-6,TGTGCCAGCAGCTTGGGGTCCTTACACCTGTCTAATTCACCCCTCCACTTT,CASSLGSLHLSNSPLHF
TRBV10-3,TRBD1,-,TRBJ2-2,TGTGCCATCGCATCTGGACAGGGAACGAACACCGGGGAGCTGTTTTTT,CAIASGQGTNTGELFF
TRBV7-9,TRBD1,-,TRBJ1-1,TGTGCCAGCAGTTTCGTTTTGGGACAGGGGGTCCCTGAAGCTTTCTTT,CASSFVLGQGVPEAFF
TRBV9,TRBD1,-,TRBJ1-2,TGTGCCAGCAGCAACCGGGACAGGGGGCTTCTTCTCTTCTTC,CASSNRDRGLLLFF
TRBV15,-,-,TRBJ1-1,TGTGCCACCAGCAGAGATAGGGCCGGGGGCACTGAAGCTTTCTTT,CATSRDRAGGTEAFF
TRBV28,TRBD2,-,TRBJ2-3,TGTGCCAGCAGCTGGGGACTTTCCGGGGGGGTTGATACGCAGTATTTT,CASSWGLSGGVDTQYF
TRBV6-5,-,-,TRBJ2-1,TGTGCCAGCAGACAGGACAGAATCATCTACAATGAGCAGTTCTTC,CASRQDRIIYNEQFF
TRBV7-2,-,-,TRBJ2-3,TGTGCCAGCAGCCCGTACGGGGATACGCAGTATTTT,CASSPYGDTQYF
TRBV12-3/TRBV12-4,TRBD2,-,TRBJ2-1,TGTGCCAGCAGAGCGGGAGTTTCCAATGAGCAGTTCTTC,CASRAGVSNEQFF
TRBV27,-,-,TRBJ1-6,TGTGCCAGCAGTTTATCCCCCCCGGACAGACACCGTTCACCCCTCCACTTT,CASSLSPPDRHRSPLHF
TRBV10-1,TRBD1,few,TRBJ1-2,TGCGCCAGCAGTCGACAGGGACGGAACTATGGCTACACCTTC,CASSRQGRNYGYTF
TRBV2,-,-,TRBJ2-5,TGTGCCAGCACCACGGGATCTGCAACCCAGTACTTC,CASTTGSATQYF
TRBV2,-,-,TRBJ2-1,TGTGCCAGCAGTGTACAGGGAGGGCGCTCCTACAATGAGCAGTTCTTC,CASSVQGGRSYNEQFF
TRBV21-1,-,-,TRBJ1-1,TGTGCCAGCAGCTCACAGGTCGAAATGAACACTGAAGCTTTCTTT,CASSSQVEMNTEAFF
TRBV10-1,TRBD1,-,TRBJ2-5,TGCGCCAGCAGTGAGTCGAGGAACAGGGGGTATTCCTACCAAGAGACCCAGTACTTC,CASSESRNRGYSYQETQYF
TRBV9,TRBD2,-,TRBJ2-2,TGTGCCAGCAGCGTAGCTCCAAGCGGGGACGGCGGGGAGCTGTTTTTT,CASSVAPSGDGGELFF
TRBV27,-,-,TRBJ1-4,TGTGCCAGCCGTCCTTCCCAGGGCCCTAATGAAAAACTGTTTTTT,CASRPSQGPNEKLFF